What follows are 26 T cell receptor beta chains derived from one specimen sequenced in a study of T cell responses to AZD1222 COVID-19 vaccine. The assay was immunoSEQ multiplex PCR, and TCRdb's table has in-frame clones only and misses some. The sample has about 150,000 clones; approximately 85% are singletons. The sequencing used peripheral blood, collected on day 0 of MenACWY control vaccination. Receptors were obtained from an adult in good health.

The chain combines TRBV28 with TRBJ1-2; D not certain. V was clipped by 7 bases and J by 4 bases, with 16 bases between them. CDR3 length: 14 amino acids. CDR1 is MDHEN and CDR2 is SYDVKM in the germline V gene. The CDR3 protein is CASTPWAIGYGYTF. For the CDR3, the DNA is TGTGCCAGCACCCCGTGGGCCATCGGCTATGGCTACACCTTC.

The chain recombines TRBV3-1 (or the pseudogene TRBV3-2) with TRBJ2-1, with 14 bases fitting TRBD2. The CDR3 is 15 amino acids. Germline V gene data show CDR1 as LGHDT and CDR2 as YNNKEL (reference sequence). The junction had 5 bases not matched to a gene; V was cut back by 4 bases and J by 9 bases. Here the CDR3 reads CASSPTSGGASEQFF. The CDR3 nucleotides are TGTGCCAGCAGCCCGACTAGCGGGGGGGCCAGTGAGCAGTTCTTC.

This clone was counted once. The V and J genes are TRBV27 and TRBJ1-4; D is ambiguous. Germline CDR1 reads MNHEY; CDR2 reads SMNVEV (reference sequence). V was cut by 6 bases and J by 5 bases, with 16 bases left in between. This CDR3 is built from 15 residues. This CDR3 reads CASSPRYGRNEKLFF. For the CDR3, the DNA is TGTGCCAGCAGCCCAAGGTACGGGCGGAATGAAAAACTGTTTTTT.

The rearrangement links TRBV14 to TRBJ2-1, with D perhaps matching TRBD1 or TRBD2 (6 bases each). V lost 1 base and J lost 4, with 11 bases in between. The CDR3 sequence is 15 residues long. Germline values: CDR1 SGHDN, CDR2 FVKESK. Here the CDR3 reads CASSQAGAGYNEQFF. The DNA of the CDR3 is TGTGCCAGCAGCCAAGCGGGGGCCGGATACAATGAGCAGTTCTTC. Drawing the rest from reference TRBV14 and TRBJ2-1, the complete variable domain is EAGVTQFPSHSVIEKGQTVTLRCDPISGHDNLYWYRRVMGKEIKFLLHFVKESKQDESGMPNNRFLAERTGGTYSTLKVQPAELEDSGVYFCASSQAGAGYNEQFFGPGTRLTVL.

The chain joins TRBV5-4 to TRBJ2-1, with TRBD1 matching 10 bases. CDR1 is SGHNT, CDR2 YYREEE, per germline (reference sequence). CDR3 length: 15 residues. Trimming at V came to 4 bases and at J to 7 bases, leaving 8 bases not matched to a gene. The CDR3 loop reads CASSPGQGGVNEQFF. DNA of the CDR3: TGTGCCAGCAGCCCAGGACAGGGGGGAGTGAATGAGCAGTTCTTC.

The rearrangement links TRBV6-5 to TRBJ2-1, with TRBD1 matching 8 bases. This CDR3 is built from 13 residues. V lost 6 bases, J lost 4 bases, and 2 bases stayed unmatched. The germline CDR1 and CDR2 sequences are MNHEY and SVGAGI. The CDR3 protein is CASRRQGYNEQFF. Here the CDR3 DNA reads TGTGCCAGCAGGCGACAGGGGTACAATGAGCAGTTCTTC.

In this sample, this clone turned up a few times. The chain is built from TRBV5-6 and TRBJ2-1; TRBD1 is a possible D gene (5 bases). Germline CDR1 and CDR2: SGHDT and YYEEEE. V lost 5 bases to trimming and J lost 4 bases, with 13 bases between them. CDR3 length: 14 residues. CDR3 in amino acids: CASRRKDRYNEQFF. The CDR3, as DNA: TGTGCCAGCAGGAGGAAAGACAGATACAATGAGCAGTTCTTC.

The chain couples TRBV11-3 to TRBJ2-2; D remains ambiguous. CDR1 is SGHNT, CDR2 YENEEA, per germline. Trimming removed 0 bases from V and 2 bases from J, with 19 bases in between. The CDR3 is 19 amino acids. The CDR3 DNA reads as TGTGCCAGCAGCTTAGAGTGGGCAGGCGTTGGCGTAAACACCGGGGAGCTGTTTTTT. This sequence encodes CASSLEWAGVGVNTGELFF. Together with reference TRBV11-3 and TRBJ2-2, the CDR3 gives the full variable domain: EAGVVQSPRYKIIEKKQPVAFWCNPISGHNTLYWYLQNLGQGPELLIRYENEEAVDDSQLPKDRFSAERLKGVDSTLKIQPAELGDSAVYLCASSLEWAGVGVNTGELFFGEGSRLTVL.

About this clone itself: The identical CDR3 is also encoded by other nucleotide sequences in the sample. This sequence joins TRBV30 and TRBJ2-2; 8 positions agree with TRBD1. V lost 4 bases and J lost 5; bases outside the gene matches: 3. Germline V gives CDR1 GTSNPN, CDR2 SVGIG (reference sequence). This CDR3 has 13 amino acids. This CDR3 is CAWTRGLTGELFF. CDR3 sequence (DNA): TGTGCCTGGACCAGGGGGCTTACCGGGGAGCTGTTTTTT.

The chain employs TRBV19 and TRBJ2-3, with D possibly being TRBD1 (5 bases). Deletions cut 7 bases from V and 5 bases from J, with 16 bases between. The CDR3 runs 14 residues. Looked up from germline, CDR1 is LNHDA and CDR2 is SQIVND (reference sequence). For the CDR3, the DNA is TGTGCCAGTACCCGAGGCAGGGCGCAAGATACGCAGTATTTT. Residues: CASTRGRAQDTQYF. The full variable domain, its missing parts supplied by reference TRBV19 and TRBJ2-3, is DGGITQSPKYLFRKEGQNVTLSCEQNLNHDAMYWYRQDPGQGLRLIYYSQIVNDFQKGDIAEGYSVSREKKESFPLTVTSAQKNPTAFYLCASTRGRAQDTQYFGPGTRLTVL.

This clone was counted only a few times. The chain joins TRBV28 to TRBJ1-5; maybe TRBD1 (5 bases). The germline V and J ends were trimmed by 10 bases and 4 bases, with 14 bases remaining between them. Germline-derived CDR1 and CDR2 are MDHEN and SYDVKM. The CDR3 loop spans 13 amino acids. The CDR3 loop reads CAIRDSLNQPQHF. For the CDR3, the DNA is TGTGCCATACGGGACTCCCTAAATCAGCCCCAGCATTTT.

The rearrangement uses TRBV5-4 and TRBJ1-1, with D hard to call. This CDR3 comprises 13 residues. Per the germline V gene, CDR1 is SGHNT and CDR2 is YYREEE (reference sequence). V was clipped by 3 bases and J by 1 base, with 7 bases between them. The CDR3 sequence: CASSSGRNTEAFF. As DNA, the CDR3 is TGTGCCAGCAGCTCTGGACGGAACACTGAAGCTTTCTTT.

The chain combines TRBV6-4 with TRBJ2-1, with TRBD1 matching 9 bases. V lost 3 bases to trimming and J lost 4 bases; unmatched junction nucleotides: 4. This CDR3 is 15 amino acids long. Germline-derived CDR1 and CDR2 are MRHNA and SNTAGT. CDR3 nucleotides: TGTGCCAGCAGTGAGGGGGACAGGGAATACAATGAGCAGTTCTTC. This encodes CASSEGDREYNEQFF.

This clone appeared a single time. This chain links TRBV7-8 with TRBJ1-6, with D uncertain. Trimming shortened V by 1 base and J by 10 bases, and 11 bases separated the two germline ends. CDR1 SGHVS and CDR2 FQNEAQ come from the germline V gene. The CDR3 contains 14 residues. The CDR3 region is CASSLDIGNSPLHF. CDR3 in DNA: TGTGCCAGCAGCTTAGATATTGGTAACTCACCCCTCCACTTT.

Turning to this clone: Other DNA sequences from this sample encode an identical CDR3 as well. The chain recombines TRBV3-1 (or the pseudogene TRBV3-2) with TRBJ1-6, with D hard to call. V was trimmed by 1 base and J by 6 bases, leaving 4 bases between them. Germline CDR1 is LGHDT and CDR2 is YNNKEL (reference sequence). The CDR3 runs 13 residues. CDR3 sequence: CASSQGGNSPLHF. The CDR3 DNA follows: TGTGCCAGCAGCCAAGGGGGTAATTCACCCCTCCACTTT.

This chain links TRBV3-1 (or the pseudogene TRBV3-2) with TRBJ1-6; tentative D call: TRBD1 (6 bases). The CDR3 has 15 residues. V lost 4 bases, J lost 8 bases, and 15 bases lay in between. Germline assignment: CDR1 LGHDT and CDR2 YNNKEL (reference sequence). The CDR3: CASSREGVADSPLHF. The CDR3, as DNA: TGTGCCAGCAGCCGAGAGGGGGTGGCGGATTCACCCCTCCACTTT.

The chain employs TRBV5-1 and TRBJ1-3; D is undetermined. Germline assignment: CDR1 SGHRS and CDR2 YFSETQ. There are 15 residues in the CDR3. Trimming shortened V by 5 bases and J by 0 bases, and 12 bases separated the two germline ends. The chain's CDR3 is CASRPGPSSGNTIYF. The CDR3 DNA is TGCGCCAGCAGGCCCGGGCCCAGCTCTGGAAACACCATATATTTT.

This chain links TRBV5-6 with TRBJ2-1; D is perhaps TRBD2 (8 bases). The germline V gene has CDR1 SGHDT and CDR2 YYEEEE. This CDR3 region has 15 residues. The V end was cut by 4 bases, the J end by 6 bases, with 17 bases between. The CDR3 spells CASSRRDSGGNEQFF. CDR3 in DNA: TGTGCCAGCAGCCGCCGGGACAGCGGGGGCAATGAGCAGTTCTTC.

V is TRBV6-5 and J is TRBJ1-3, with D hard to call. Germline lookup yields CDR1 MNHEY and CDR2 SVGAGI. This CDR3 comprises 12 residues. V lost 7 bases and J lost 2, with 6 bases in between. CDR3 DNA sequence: TGTGCCAGCACCTCCCCTGGAAACACCATATATTTT. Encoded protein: CASTSPGNTIYF.

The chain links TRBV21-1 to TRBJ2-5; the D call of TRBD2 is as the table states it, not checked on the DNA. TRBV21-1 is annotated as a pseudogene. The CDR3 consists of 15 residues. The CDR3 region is CASSKVAEIRETQYF. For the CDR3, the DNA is TGTGCCAGCAGCAAAGTCGCGGAAATTAGGGAGACCCAGTACTTC.

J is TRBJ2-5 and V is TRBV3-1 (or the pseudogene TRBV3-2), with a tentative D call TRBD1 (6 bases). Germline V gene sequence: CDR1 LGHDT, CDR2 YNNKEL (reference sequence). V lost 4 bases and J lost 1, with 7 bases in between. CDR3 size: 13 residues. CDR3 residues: CASSPRGQETQYF. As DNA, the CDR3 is TGTGCCAGCAGCCCCAGGGGCCAAGAGACCCAGTACTTC.

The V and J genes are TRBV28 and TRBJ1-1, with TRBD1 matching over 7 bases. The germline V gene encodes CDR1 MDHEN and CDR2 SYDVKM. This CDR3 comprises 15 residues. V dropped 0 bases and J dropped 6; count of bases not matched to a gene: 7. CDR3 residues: CASSLWTGTVAEAFF. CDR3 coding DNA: TGTGCCAGCAGTTTATGGACAGGGACTGTCGCTGAAGCTTTCTTT.

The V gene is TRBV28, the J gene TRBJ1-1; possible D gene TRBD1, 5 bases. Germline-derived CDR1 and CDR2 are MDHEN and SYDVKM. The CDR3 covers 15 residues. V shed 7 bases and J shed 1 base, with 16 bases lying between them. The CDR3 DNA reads TGTGCCAGCACCCCTGGCGGGGCGGGGAACACTGAAGCTTTCTTT. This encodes CASTPGGAGNTEAFF.

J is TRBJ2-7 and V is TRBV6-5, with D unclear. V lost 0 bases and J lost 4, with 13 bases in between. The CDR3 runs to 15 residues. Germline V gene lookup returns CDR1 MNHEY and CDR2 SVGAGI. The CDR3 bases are TGTGCCAGCAGTTACTCGGCCGGCGGTAGGTACGAGCAGTACTTC. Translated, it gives CASSYSAGGRYEQYF.

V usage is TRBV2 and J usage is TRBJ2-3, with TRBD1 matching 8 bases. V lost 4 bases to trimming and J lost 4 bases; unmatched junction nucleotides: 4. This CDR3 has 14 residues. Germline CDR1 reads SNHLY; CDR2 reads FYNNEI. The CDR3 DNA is TGTGCCAGCAGTGGACAGGGGAGGTCAGATACGCAGTATTTT. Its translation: CASSGQGRSDTQYF.

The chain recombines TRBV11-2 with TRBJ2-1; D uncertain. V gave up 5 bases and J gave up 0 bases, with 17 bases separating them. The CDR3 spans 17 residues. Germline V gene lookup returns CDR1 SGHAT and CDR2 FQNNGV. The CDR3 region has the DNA TGTGCCAGCAGCAAAGGAAATTATCGTAGCTCCTACAATGAGCAGTTCTTC. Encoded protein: CASSKGNYRSSYNEQFF.